This TCR beta chain was captured by sequencing in a study of response to subunit inactivated influenza vaccine. Notes on the study in general: It was suggested by the authors that few new T cells are recruited by each seasonal influenza vaccination.

CDR3 length: 15 amino acids. The germline V gene encodes CDR1 SGHRS and CDR2 YFSETQ. After removal of 4 bases from V and 6 bases from J, the junction contained 9 bases not matched to a gene. About this clonotype: The antigen remains undetermined.

TCRdb passed the RT-PCR reads through MiXCR, listing each CDR3 protein once. Here the sample spans about 500,000 distinct CDR3 sequences, 6.5% to 8% being singletons. The V gene is TRBV5-1, the J gene TRBJ2-2, with 7 bases lining up with TRBD1. The material sequenced was PBMCs from blood, taken roughly 24 months after vaccination. This TCR was sampled from a man aged 45 to 70 who received an inactivated influenza vaccine. CDR3 sequence: CASSRVAQGAGELFF. The DNA for the CDR3 is TGCGCCAGCAGCCGCGTCGCCCAGGGGGCCGGGGAGCTGTTTTTT. The full variable domain, with the rest looked up from reference TRBV5-1 and TRBJ2-2, is KAGVTQTPRYLIKTRGQQVTLSCSPISGHRSVSWYQQTPGQGLQFLFEYFSETQRNKGNFPGRFSGRQFSNSRSEMNVSTLELGDSALYLCASSRVAQGAGELFFGEGSRLTVL.